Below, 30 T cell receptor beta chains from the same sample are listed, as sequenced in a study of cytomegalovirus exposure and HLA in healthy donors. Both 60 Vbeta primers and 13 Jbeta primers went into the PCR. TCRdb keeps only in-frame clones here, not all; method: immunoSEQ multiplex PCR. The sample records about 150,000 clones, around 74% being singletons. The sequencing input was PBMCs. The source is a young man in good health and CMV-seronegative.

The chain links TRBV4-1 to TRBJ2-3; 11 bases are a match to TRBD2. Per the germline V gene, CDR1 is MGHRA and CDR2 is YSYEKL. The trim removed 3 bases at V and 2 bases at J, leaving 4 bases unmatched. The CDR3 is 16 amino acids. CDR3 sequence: CASSQETSGNTDTQYF. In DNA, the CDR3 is TGCGCCAGCAGCCAGGAGACTAGCGGGAACACAGATACGCAGTATTTT.

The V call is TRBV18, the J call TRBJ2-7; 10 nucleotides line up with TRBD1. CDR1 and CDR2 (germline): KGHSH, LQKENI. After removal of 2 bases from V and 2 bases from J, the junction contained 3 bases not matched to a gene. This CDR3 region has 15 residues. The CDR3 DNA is TGTGCCAGCTCACCAAACGGACAGGGGGCCTACGAGCAGTACTTC. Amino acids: CASSPNGQGAYEQYF. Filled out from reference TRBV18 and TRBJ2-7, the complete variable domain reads NAGVMQNPRHLVRRRGQEARLRCSPMKGHSHVYWYRQLPEEGLKFMVYLQKENIIDESGMPKERFSAEFPKEGPSILRIQQVVRGDSAAYFCASSPNGQGAYEQYFGPGTRLTVT.

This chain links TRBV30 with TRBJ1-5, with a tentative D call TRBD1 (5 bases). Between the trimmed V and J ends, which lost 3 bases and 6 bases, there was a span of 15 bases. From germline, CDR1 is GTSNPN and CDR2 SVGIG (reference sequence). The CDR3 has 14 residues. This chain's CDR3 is CAWSRGQMGQPQHF. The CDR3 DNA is TGTGCCTGGAGCCGTGGACAAATGGGTCAGCCCCAGCATTTT.

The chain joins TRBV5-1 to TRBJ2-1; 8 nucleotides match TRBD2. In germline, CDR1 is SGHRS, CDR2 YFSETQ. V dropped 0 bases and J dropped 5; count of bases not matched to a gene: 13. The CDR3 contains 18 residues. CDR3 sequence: CASSLGPTTGRGDNEQFF. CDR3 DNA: TGCGCCAGCAGCTTGGGCCCGACAACAGGGCGGGGGGACAATGAGCAGTTCTTC.

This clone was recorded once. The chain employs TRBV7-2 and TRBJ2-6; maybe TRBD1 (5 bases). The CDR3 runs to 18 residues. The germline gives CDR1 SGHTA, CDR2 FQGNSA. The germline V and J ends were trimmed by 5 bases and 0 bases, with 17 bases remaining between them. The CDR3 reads CASSGRQRGYSGANVLTF. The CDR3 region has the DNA TGTGCCAGCAGCGGAAGACAGAGAGGTTACTCTGGGGCCAACGTCCTGACTTTC.

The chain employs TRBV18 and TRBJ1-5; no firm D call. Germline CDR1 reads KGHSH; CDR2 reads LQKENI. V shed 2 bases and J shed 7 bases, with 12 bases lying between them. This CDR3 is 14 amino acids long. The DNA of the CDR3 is TGTGCCAGCTCACCAGATAACATGTACCAGCCCCAGCATTTT. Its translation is CASSPDNMYQPQHF.

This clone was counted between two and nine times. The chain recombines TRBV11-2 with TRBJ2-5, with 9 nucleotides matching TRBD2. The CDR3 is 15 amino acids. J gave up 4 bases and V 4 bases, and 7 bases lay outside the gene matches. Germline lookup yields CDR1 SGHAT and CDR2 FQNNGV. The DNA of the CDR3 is TGTGCCAGCAGCTCAGCGGGGGGAAGACTAGAGACCCAGTACTTC. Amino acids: CASSSAGGRLETQYF.

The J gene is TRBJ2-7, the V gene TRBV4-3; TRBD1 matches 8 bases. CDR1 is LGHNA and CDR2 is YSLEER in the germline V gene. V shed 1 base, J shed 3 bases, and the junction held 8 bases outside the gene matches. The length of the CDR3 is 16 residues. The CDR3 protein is CASSQGLAGGYYEQYF. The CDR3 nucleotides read TGCGCCAGCAGCCAAGGCCTGGCAGGGGGCTACTACGAGCAGTACTTC.

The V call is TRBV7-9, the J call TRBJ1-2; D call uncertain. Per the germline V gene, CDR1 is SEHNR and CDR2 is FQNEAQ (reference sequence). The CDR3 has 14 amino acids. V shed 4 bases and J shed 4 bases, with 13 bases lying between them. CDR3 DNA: TGTGCCAGCAGCTCCGCGGCCAGCCTCTATGGCTACACCTTC. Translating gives CASSSAASLYGYTF.

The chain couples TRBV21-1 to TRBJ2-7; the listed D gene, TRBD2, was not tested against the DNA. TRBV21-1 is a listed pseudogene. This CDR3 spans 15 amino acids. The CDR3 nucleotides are TGTGCCAGCAGCAAAAATCGGATCTCGGCGAGCGAGCAGTACGTC. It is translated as CASSKNRISASEQYV.

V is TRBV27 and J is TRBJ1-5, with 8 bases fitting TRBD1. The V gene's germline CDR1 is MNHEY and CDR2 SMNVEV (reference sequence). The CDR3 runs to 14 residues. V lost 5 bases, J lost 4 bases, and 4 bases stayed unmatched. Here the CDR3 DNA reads TGTGCCAGCAGTGTTACAGGGGGGAATCAGCCCCAGCATTTT. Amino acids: CASSVTGGNQPQHF.

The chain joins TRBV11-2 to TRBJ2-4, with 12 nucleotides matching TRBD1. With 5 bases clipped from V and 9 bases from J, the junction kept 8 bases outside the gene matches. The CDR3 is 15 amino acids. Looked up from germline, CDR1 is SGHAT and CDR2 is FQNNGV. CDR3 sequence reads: CASSQGTGGFGIQYF. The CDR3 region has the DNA TGTGCCAGCAGCCAAGGGACAGGGGGCTTTGGCATTCAGTACTTC.

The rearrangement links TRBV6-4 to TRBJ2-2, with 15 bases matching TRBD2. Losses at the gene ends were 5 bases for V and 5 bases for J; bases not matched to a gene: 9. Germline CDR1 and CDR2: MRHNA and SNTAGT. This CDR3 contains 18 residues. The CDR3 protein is CASSRTSGGAGGTGELFF. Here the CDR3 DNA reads TGTGCCAGCAGTCGGACTAGCGGGGGGGCCGGGGGTACCGGGGAGCTGTTTTTT.

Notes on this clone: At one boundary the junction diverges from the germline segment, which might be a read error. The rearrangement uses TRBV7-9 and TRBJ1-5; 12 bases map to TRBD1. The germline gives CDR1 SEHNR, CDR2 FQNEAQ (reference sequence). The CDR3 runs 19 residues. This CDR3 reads CSSSRDRGQGSYSNQPQHF. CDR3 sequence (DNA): TGTTCCAGCAGCCGGGACAGGGGGCAAGGTTCATATAGCAATCAGCCCCAGCATTTT.

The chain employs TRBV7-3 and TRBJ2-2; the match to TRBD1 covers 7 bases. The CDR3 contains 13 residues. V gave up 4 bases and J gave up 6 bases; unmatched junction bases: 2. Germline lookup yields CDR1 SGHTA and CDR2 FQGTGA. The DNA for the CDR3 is TGTGCCAGCAGCTCGACAGGGTCCGGGGAGCTGTTTTTT. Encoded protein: CASSSTGSGELFF.

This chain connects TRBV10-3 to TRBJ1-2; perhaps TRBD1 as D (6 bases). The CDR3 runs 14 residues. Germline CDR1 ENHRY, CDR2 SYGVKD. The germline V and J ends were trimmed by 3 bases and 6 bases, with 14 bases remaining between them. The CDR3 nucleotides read TGTGCCATCAGTGATGGGGTCAGGGGAAATGGCTACACCTTC. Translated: CAISDGVRGNGYTF.

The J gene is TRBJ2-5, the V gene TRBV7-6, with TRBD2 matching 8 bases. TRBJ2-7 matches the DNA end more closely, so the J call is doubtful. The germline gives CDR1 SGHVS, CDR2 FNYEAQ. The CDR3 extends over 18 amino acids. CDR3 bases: TGTGCCAGCAGCTTGGGTGTCTTCGGTAGCGGGGAGAACTACGAGCAGTACTTC. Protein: CASSLGVFGSGENYEQYF.

CDR3 sequence: CATVDNTDTQYF. The CDR3 nucleotides read TGTGCCACCGTGGACAACACAGATACGCAGTATTTT. This chain uses TRBV28 with TRBJ2-3, with TRBD1 as a possible D gene (5 bases). V was clipped by 10 bases and J by 2 bases, with 10 bases between them. Germline V CDR1 and CDR2: MDHEN, SYDVKM. The CDR3 covers 12 residues.

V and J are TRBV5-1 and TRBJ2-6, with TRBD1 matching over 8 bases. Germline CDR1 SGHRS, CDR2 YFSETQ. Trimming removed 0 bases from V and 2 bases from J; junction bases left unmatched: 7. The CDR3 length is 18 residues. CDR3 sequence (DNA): TGCGCCAGCAGCTTGGTGTCAGGGGGCGCAGCTGGGGCCAACGTCCTGACTTTC. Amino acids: CASSLVSGGAAGANVLTF.

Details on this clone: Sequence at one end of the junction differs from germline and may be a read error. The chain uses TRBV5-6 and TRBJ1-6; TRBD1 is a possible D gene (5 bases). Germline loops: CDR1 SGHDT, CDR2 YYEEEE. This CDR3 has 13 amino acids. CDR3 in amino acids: CASSLGGGSPLRF. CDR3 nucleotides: TGTGCCAGCAGCTTGGGGGGGGGATCACCCCTCCGCTTT.

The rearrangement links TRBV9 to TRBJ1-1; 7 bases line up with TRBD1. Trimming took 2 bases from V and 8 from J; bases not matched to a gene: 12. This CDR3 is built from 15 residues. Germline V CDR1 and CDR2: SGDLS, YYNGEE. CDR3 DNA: TGTGCCAGCAGCGTTGCAGGGGGGCACTTTGTGGAAGCTTTCTTT. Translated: CASSVAGGHFVEAFF.

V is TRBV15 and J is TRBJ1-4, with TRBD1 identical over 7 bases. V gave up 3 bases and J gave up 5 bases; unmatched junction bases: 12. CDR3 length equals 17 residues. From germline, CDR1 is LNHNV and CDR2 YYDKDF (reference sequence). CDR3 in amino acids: CATSRDRTGPINEKLFF. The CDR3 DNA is TGTGCCACCAGCAGGGACCGGACAGGCCCGATAAATGAAAAACTGTTTTTT.

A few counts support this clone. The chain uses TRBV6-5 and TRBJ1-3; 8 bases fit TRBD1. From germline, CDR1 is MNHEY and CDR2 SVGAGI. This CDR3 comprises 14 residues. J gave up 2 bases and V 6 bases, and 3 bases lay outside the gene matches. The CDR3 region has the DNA TGTGCCAGCAGGGCAGGGGGCCCTGGAAACACCATATATTTT. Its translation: CASRAGGPGNTIYF.

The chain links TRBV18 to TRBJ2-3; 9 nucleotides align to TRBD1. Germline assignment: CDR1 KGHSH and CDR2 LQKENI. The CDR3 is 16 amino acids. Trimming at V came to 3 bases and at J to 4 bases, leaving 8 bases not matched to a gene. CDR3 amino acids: CASSPLPGTGSDTQYF. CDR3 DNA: TGTGCCAGCTCACCCCTGCCGGGGACAGGGTCAGATACGCAGTATTTT.

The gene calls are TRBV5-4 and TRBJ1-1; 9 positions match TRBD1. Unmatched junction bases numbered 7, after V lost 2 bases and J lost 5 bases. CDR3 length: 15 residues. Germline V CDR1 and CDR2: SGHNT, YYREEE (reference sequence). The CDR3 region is CASSFTGTGRTEAFF. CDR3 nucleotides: TGTGCCAGCAGCTTTACCGGGACAGGGAGGACTGAAGCTTTCTTT.

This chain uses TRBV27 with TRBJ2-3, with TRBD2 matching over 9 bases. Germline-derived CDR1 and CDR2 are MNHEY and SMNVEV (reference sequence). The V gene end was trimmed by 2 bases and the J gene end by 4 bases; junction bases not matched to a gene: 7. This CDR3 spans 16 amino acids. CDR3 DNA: TGTGCCAGCAGTTTAGGATGGTTAGCGGGAGCAGATACGCAGTATTTT. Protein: CASSLGWLAGADTQYF.

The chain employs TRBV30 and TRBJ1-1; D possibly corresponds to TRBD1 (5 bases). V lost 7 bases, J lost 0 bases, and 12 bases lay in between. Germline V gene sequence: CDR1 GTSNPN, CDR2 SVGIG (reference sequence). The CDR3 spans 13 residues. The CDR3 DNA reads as TGTGCCTTAGACAGAAGGATGAACACTGAAGCTTTCTTT. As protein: CALDRRMNTEAFF.

In nucleotides, the CDR3 is TGCGCCAGCAGCTTCAGCAGGGTAACTGAAGCTTTCTTT. This encodes CASSFSRVTEAFF. This chain joins TRBV5-1 and TRBJ1-1; D possibly corresponds to TRBD1 (5 bases). Germline V gene data show CDR1 as SGHRS and CDR2 as YFSETQ. The CDR3 loop spans 13 amino acids. V was cut by 2 bases and J by 5 bases, with 10 bases left in between.

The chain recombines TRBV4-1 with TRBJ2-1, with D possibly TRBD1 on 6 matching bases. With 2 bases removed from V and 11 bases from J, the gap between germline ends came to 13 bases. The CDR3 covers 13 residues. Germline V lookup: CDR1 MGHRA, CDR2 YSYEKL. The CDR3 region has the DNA TGCGCCAGCAGCCAATCGTTCGGGACACAGCAGTTCTTC. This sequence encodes CASSQSFGTQQFF.

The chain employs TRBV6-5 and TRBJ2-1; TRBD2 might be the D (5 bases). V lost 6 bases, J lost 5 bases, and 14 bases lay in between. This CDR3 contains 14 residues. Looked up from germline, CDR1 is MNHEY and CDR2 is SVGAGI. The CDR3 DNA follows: TGTGCCAGCAGCCCTTGGGGAGTCAACAATGAGCAGTTCTTC. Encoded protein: CASSPWGVNNEQFF.